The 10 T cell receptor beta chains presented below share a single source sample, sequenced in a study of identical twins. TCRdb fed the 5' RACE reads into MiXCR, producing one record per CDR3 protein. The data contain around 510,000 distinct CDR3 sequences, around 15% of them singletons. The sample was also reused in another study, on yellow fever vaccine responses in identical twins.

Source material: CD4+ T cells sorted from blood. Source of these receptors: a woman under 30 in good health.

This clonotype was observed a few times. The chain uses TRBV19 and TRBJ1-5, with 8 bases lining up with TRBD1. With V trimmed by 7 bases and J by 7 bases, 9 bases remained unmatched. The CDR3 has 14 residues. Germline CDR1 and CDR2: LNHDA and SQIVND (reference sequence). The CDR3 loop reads CASTPGQGQQPQHF. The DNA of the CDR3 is TGTGCCAGTACCCCCGGACAGGGCCAGCAGCCCCAGCATTTT.

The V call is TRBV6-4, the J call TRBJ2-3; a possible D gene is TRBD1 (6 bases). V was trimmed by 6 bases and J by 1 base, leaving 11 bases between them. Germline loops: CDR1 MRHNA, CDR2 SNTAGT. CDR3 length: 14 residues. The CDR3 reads CASRQGYRTDTQYF. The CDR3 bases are TGTGCCAGCAGACAGGGATACCGCACAGATACGCAGTATTTT.

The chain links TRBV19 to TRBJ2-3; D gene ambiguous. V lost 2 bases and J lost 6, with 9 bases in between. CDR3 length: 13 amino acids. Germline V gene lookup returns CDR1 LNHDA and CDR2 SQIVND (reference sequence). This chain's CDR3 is CASSIPNRDTQYF. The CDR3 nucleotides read TGTGCCAGTAGTATACCTAATCGCGATACGCAGTATTTT. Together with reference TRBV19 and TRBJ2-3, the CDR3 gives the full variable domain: DGGITQSPKYLFRKEGQNVTLSCEQNLNHDAMYWYRQDPGQGLRLIYYSQIVNDFQKGDIAEGYSVSREKKESFPLTVTSAQKNPTAFYLCASSIPNRDTQYFGPGTRLTVL.

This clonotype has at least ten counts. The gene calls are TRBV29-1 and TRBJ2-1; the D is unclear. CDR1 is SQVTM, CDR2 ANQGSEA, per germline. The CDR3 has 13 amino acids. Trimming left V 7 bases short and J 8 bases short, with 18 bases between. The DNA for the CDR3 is TGCAGCGCTGACCGCCCCCCCGGGTATGAGCAGTTCTTC. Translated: CSADRPPGYEQFF.

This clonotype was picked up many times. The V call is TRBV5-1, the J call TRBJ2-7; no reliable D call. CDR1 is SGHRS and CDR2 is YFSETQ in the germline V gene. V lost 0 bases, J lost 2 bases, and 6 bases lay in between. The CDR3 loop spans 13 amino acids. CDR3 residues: CASSLDFTYEQYF. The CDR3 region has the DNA TGCGCCAGCAGCTTGGACTTCACCTACGAGCAGTACTTC.

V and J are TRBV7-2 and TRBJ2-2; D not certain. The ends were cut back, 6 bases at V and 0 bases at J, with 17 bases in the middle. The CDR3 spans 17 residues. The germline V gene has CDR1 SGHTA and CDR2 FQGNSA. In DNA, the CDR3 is TGTGCCAGCAGTTCCTCGTTTGTCAAAGCGAACACCGGGGAGCTGTTTTTT. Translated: CASSSSFVKANTGELFF.

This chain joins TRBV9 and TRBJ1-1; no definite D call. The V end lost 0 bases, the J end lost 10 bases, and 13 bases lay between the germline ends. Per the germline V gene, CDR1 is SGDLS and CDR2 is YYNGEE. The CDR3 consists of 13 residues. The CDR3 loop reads CASSVVAGGGAFF. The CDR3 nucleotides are TGTGCCAGCAGCGTAGTCGCAGGCGGCGGAGCTTTCTTT.

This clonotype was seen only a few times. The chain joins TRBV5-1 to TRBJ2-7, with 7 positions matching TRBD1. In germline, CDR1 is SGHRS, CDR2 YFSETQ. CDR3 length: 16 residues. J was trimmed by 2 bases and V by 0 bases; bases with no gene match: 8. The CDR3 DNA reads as TGCGCCAGCAGCTTGGGACCAGAGACAGGGACCTACGAGCAGTACTTC. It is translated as CASSLGPETGTYEQYF.

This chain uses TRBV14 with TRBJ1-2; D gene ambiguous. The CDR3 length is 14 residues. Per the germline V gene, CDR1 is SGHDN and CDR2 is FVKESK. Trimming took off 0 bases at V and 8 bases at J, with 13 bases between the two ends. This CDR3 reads CASSQDMWGGGYTF. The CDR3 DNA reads TGTGCCAGCAGCCAAGATATGTGGGGAGGAGGCTACACCTTC.

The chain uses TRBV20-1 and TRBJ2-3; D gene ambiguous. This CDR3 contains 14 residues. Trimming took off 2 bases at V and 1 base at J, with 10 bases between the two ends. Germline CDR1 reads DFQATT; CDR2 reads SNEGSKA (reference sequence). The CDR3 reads CSARWSYGTDTQYF. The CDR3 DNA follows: TGCAGTGCTAGATGGAGTTATGGCACAGATACGCAGTATTTT.